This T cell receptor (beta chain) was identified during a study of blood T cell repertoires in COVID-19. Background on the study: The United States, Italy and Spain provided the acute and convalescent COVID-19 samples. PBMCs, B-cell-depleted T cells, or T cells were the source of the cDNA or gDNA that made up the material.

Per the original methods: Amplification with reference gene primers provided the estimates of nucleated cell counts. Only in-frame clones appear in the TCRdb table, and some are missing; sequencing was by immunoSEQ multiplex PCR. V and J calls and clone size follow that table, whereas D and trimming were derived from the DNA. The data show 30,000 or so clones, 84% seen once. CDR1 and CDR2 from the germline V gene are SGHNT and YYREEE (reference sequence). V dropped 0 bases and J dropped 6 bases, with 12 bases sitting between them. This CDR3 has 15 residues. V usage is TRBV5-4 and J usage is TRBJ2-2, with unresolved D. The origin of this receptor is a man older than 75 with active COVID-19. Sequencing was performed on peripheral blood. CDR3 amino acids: CASSLGSGKPGELFF. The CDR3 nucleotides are TGTGCCAGCAGCTTGGGATCAGGCAAACCCGGGGAGCTGTTTTTT.